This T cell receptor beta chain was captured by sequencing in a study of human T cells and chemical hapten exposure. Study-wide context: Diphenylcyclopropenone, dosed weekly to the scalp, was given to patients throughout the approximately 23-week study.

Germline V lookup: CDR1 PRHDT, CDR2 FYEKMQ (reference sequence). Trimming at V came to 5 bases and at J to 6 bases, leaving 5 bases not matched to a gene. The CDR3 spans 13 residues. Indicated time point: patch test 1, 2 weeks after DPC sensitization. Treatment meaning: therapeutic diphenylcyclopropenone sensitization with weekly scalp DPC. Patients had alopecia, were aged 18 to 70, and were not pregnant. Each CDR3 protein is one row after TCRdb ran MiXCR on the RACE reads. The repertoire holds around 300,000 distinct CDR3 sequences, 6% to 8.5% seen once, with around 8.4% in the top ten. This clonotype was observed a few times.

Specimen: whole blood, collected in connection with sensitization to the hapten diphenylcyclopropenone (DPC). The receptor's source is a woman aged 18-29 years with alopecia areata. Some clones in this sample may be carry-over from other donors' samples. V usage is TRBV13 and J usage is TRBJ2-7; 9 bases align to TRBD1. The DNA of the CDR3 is TGTGCCAGCAGCCACAGGGGGCCAGGCGAGCAGTACTTC. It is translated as CASSHRGPGEQYF.